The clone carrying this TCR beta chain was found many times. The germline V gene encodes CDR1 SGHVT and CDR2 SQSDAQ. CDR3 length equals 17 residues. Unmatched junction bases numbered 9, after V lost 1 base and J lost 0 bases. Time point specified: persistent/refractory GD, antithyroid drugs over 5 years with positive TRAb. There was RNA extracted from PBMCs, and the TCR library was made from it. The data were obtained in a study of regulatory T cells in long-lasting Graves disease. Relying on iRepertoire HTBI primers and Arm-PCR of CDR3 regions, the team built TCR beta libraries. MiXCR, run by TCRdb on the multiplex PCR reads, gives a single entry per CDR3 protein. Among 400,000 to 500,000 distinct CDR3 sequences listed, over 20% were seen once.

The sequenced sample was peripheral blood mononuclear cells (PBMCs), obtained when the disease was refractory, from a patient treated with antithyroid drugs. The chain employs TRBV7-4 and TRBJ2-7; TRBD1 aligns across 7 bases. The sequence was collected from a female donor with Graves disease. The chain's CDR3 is CASSLVSLTGNSYEQYF. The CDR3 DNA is TGTGCCAGCAGCTTAGTCTCCCTGACAGGGAACTCCTACGAGCAGTACTTC.